What follows describes a single T cell receptor (beta chain). The data were taken from a study of blood T cell repertoires in COVID-19. Study-level information: PBMCs, B-cell-depleted T cells, or T cells provided the cDNA or gDNA that made up the material.

The study drew participants aged about 18 to 89 years from some 24 US areas. Profiled with immunoSEQ multiplex PCR; TCRdb holds only in-frame clones, not every one. The sample contains a few hundred thousand clones, approximately 81% of which appear only once. Germline values: CDR1 SGHTS, CDR2 YDEGEE. Losses at the gene ends were 5 bases for V and 5 bases for J; bases not matched to a gene: 3. The CDR3 is 14 residues long. The sequenced material came from PBMCs or T cells enriched from blood (not recorded which). This chain links TRBV5-8 with TRBJ1-4, with TRBD1 matching 10 bases. The receptor comes from a man between 40 and 49 years old who had recovered from COVID-19. The CDR3: CASRRTGGNEKLFF. CDR3 nucleotide sequence: TGTGCCAGCAGGCGGACAGGGGGGAATGAAAAACTGTTTTTT.